A selection of T cell receptor beta chains follows, all from one sample in a study of early T cells in non-severe SARS-CoV-2 infection. TCRdb processed the 5' RACE reads anew with MiXCR; each CDR3 protein has one entry. The sample lists 30,000 or so distinct CDR3 sequences, over 6.5% seen once, with 30% to 45% in the top ten. The sample consisted of whole blood. The origin of the receptors is an adult who was a healthcare worker with PCR-confirmed SARS-CoV-2 infection or an uninfected control (not recorded which). Each CDR3 is given with its conserved first and last residue. D genes are given only for firm matches. Clone size is stated in some rows and not others, as once, few, many or a class when expanded.

cdr3_nt: TGTGCCAGCAGTTCCCTAGCGGGAGCACACAATGAGCAGTTCTTC
cdr3_aa: CASSSLAGAHNEQFF
d_call: TRBD2
cdr3_length: 15
clone_size: NA
j_call: TRBJ2-1
v_call: TRBV6-2/TRBV6-3

cdr3_nt: TGTGCCAGCTCACCCGGAGCTGGGGACGATTCACCCCTCCACTTT
cdr3_aa: CASSPGAGDDSPLHF
d_call: NA
cdr3_length: 15
clone_size: NA
j_call: TRBJ1-6
v_call: TRBV18

cdr3_nt: TGTGCCAGCGGGACAAACCGTAATGGCTACACCTTC
cdr3_aa: CASGTNRNGYTF
d_call: NA
cdr3_length: 12
clone_size: many
j_call: TRBJ1-2
v_call: TRBV7-2

cdr3_nt: TGCGCCAGCAGTCGCCCGGCATCCAATGAGCAGTTCTTC
cdr3_aa: CASSRPASNEQFF
d_call: NA
cdr3_length: 13
clone_size: NA
j_call: TRBJ2-1
v_call: TRBV5-1

cdr3_nt: TGTGCCAGCAGCTTGACTAGCGGGCCGTTGAATGAGCAGTTCTTC
cdr3_aa: CASSLTSGPLNEQFF
d_call: TRBD2
cdr3_length: 15
clone_size: many
j_call: TRBJ2-1
v_call: TRBV7-2

cdr3_nt: TGTGCCAGCAGCTTAGAAATGGCAGGGGGCGCGGGGACTGAAGCTTTCTTT
cdr3_aa: CASSLEMAGGAGTEAFF
d_call: TRBD1
cdr3_length: 17
clone_size: many
j_call: TRBJ1-1
v_call: TRBV7-2

cdr3_nt: TGTGCCAGCTCAACCGCCCAGGGGACCAGGGAGCTGTTTTTT
cdr3_aa: CASSTAQGTRELFF
d_call: NA
cdr3_length: 14
clone_size: NA
j_call: TRBJ2-2
v_call: TRBV18

cdr3_nt: TGTGCCAGCTCTACGGCAGGGGAAATCAACACTGAAGCTTTCTTT
cdr3_aa: CASSTAGEINTEAFF
d_call: NA
cdr3_length: 15
clone_size: many
j_call: TRBJ1-1
v_call: TRBV11-3

cdr3_nt: TGTGCCAGCGGCGACTCAGGGTGGCAGTTCTTC
cdr3_aa: CASGDSGWQFF
d_call: NA
cdr3_length: 11
clone_size: many
j_call: TRBJ2-1
v_call: TRBV7-9

cdr3_nt: TGTGCCAGCAGAACAGGGGGAGCCTACGAGCAGTACTTC
cdr3_aa: CASRTGGAYEQYF
d_call: TRBD1
cdr3_length: 13
clone_size: NA
j_call: TRBJ2-7
v_call: TRBV3-1

cdr3_nt: TGTGCCAGCAACGCGGGACAGGCGACCTCCTACGAGCAGTACTTC
cdr3_aa: CASNAGQATSYEQYF
d_call: TRBD1
cdr3_length: 15
clone_size: many
j_call: TRBJ2-7
v_call: TRBV6-2/TRBV6-3

cdr3_nt: TGTGCCAGCAGCTTAGAAGGAGCGGGGGGGCTCACAGATACGCAGTATTTT
cdr3_aa: CASSLEGAGGLTDTQYF
d_call: TRBD2
cdr3_length: 17
clone_size: many
j_call: TRBJ2-3
v_call: TRBV11-2

cdr3_nt: TGTGCCAGCAGACGAACAATACTAGCGGGAGGTTCCTACGAGCAGTACTTC
cdr3_aa: CASRRTILAGGSYEQYF
d_call: TRBD2
cdr3_length: 17
clone_size: few
j_call: TRBJ2-7
v_call: TRBV11-2

cdr3_nt: TGTGCCAGCAGCTTAGCTGGGACGGGAGCCTACGAGCAGTACTTC
cdr3_aa: CASSLAGTGAYEQYF
d_call: NA
cdr3_length: 15
clone_size: many
j_call: TRBJ2-7
v_call: TRBV7-6

cdr3_nt: TGTGCCAGCAAGAGTCCACTTACCTTCTATGGCTACACCTTC
cdr3_aa: CASKSPLTFYGYTF
d_call: NA
cdr3_length: 14
clone_size: many
j_call: TRBJ1-2
v_call: TRBV6-1

cdr3_nt: TGCAGTGCTAGACCTCCGAGCCCGGATACGCAGTATTTT
cdr3_aa: CSARPPSPDTQYF
d_call: NA
cdr3_length: 13
clone_size: NA
j_call: TRBJ2-3
v_call: TRBV20-1

cdr3_nt: TGTGCCAGCAGCCAAGTAGACAGGGGAAACACCATATATTTT
cdr3_aa: CASSQVDRGNTIYF
d_call: NA
cdr3_length: 14
clone_size: many
j_call: TRBJ1-3
v_call: TRBV4-2

cdr3_nt: TGTGCCAGCAGCCTCGTACAGGGGGGCAATCAGCCCCAGCATTTT
cdr3_aa: CASSLVQGGNQPQHF
d_call: TRBD1
cdr3_length: 15
clone_size: many
j_call: TRBJ1-5
v_call: TRBV7-8

cdr3_nt: TGTGCCAGCAGCTCACGAGGGACAGGGTCCCGGGATGAGCAGTTCTTC
cdr3_aa: CASSSRGTGSRDEQFF
d_call: TRBD1
cdr3_length: 16
clone_size: NA
j_call: TRBJ2-1
v_call: TRBV7-9

cdr3_nt: TGTGCCAGCAGCCTGCGCGAGCAGGGGGACACTGAAGCTTTCTTT
cdr3_aa: CASSLREQGDTEAFF
d_call: TRBD1
cdr3_length: 15
clone_size: many
j_call: TRBJ1-1
v_call: TRBV7-8

cdr3_nt: TGTGCCAGCAGCAGACAGGGGGCCGCCCGGAACGAGCAGTACTTC
cdr3_aa: CASSRQGAARNEQYF
d_call: TRBD1
cdr3_length: 15
clone_size: many
j_call: TRBJ2-7
v_call: TRBV3-1

cdr3_nt: TGTGCCAGCAGCCTAGGGACGTTGACTGAAGCTTTCTTT
cdr3_aa: CASSLGTLTEAFF
d_call: NA
cdr3_length: 13
clone_size: NA
j_call: TRBJ1-1
v_call: TRBV7-3

cdr3_nt: TGTGCCAGCAGGGCGACAGCCACCTACGAGCAGTACTTC
cdr3_aa: CASRATATYEQYF
d_call: NA
cdr3_length: 13
clone_size: NA
j_call: TRBJ2-7
v_call: TRBV12-3/TRBV12-4

cdr3_nt: TGTGCCAGCAGCTCAGGACACCGGGACAGGGAGGAGACCCAGTACTTC
cdr3_aa: CASSSGHRDREETQYF
d_call: TRBD1
cdr3_length: 16
clone_size: many
j_call: TRBJ2-5
v_call: TRBV5-5

cdr3_nt: TGTGCCTGGGACTCCGGGGCCGCCTCCACCGAGCAGTACTTC
cdr3_aa: CAWDSGAASTEQYF
d_call: NA
cdr3_length: 14
clone_size: many
j_call: TRBJ2-7
v_call: TRBV30

cdr3_nt: TGCAGTGCCCCTCGGACAGGGGGTTCATGGCAGTTCTTC
cdr3_aa: CSAPRTGGSWQFF
d_call: TRBD1
cdr3_length: 13
clone_size: NA
j_call: TRBJ2-1
v_call: TRBV20-1

cdr3_nt: TGTGCCACCAGGGGAGATGAGAACACTGAAGCTTTCTTT
cdr3_aa: CATRGDENTEAFF
d_call: NA
cdr3_length: 13
clone_size: many
j_call: TRBJ1-1
v_call: TRBV24-1

cdr3_nt: TGTGCCAGCAGCCTGGACAGGGTCCCTGGGGCCAACGTCCTGACTTTC
cdr3_aa: CASSLDRVPGANVLTF
d_call: TRBD1
cdr3_length: 16
clone_size: NA
j_call: TRBJ2-6
v_call: TRBV6-5

cdr3_nt: TGTGCCAGCAGCTTAACCCCCTCTTATAATTCACCCCTCCACTTT
cdr3_aa: CASSLTPSYNSPLHF
d_call: NA
cdr3_length: 15
clone_size: many
j_call: TRBJ1-6
v_call: TRBV7-3

cdr3_nt: TGTGCCAGCAGCCAAGTTGGCAGGCCACCAGATACGCAGTATTTT
cdr3_aa: CASSQVGRPPDTQYF
d_call: NA
cdr3_length: 15
clone_size: many
j_call: TRBJ2-3
v_call: TRBV3-1

cdr3_nt: TGTGCCAGCAGCTTAGGGAGGACAGGGATCACTGAAGCTTTCTTT
cdr3_aa: CASSLGRTGITEAFF
d_call: TRBD1
cdr3_length: 15
clone_size: NA
j_call: TRBJ1-1
v_call: TRBV11-2

cdr3_nt: TGTGCCAGCAGCTCACAGGGGGATACGCAGTATTTT
cdr3_aa: CASSSQGDTQYF
d_call: TRBD1
cdr3_length: 12
clone_size: many
j_call: TRBJ2-3
v_call: TRBV7-2

cdr3_nt: TGTGCCAGCAGTTTGCGGCTGAATTACAATGAGCAGTTCTTC
cdr3_aa: CASSLRLNYNEQFF
d_call: NA
cdr3_length: 14
clone_size: few
j_call: TRBJ2-1
v_call: TRBV12-3/TRBV12-4

cdr3_nt: TGCGCCAGCAGCCGAGGGACCGTAGGTATTAGCACAGATACGCAGTATTTT
cdr3_aa: CASSRGTVGISTDTQYF
d_call: NA
cdr3_length: 17
clone_size: few
j_call: TRBJ2-3
v_call: TRBV4-1

cdr3_nt: TGTGCCAGCAGGACTAGCGGGAGGGACGAGCAGTACTTC
cdr3_aa: CASRTSGRDEQYF
d_call: TRBD2
cdr3_length: 13
clone_size: few
j_call: TRBJ2-7
v_call: TRBV2

cdr3_nt: TGTGCCATCCACCCGGGACTAGCGGGTGTTAGCACAGATACGCAGTATTTT
cdr3_aa: CAIHPGLAGVSTDTQYF
d_call: TRBD2
cdr3_length: 17
clone_size: few
j_call: TRBJ2-3
v_call: TRBV10-3

cdr3_nt: TGCGCCAGCAGCTATGGTCCGGGGCGGGACGAAGAGACCCAGTACTTC
cdr3_aa: CASSYGPGRDEETQYF
d_call: NA
cdr3_length: 16
clone_size: many
j_call: TRBJ2-5
v_call: TRBV5-1

cdr3_nt: TGTGCCAGCAGCTTGTTAGCGGGACTGGCGGGAGAGACCCAGTACTTC
cdr3_aa: CASSLLAGLAGETQYF
d_call: TRBD2
cdr3_length: 16
clone_size: many
j_call: TRBJ2-5
v_call: TRBV5-5

cdr3_nt: TGTGCCAGCAGCTTACTATGGTTTAGCTACGAGCAGTACTTC
cdr3_aa: CASSLLWFSYEQYF
d_call: NA
cdr3_length: 14
clone_size: many
j_call: TRBJ2-7
v_call: TRBV7-2

cdr3_nt: TGTGCCAGCCAGGGGGGCGGAAACACCATATATTTT
cdr3_aa: CASQGGGNTIYF
d_call: TRBD1
cdr3_length: 12
clone_size: many
j_call: TRBJ1-3
v_call: TRBV28

cdr3_nt: TGTGCCAGCAGCCGCGGACAGGATGGCTACACCTTC
cdr3_aa: CASSRGQDGYTF
d_call: TRBD1
cdr3_length: 12
clone_size: many
j_call: TRBJ1-2
v_call: TRBV7-8

cdr3_nt: TGTGCCAGCTCACCGCTGACCGGGAGGAACACCGGGGAGCTGTTTTTT
cdr3_aa: CASSPLTGRNTGELFF
d_call: NA
cdr3_length: 16
clone_size: many
j_call: TRBJ2-2
v_call: TRBV18

cdr3_nt: TGTGCCAGCAGTGACTACAGGGGGCGAACTGAAGCTTTCTTT
cdr3_aa: CASSDYRGRTEAFF
d_call: TRBD1
cdr3_length: 14
clone_size: few
j_call: TRBJ1-1
v_call: TRBV6-2/TRBV6-3

cdr3_nt: TGCACCAGCAGCCAAGCTCAGACTAGCCCGGCAGAGACCCAGTACTTC
cdr3_aa: CTSSQAQTSPAETQYF
d_call: NA
cdr3_length: 16
clone_size: few
j_call: TRBJ2-5
v_call: TRBV1

cdr3_nt: TGTGCCAGCAGCTTAGGAAGTATGGAGACCCAGTACTTC
cdr3_aa: CASSLGSMETQYF
d_call: NA
cdr3_length: 13
clone_size: NA
j_call: TRBJ2-5
v_call: TRBV7-3

cdr3_nt: TGTGCCAGTAGTATCCCCGGGGAGACCCAGTACTTC
cdr3_aa: CASSIPGETQYF
d_call: NA
cdr3_length: 12
clone_size: few
j_call: TRBJ2-5
v_call: TRBV19

cdr3_nt: TGTGCCAGCAGCTTAGTAGCGGGGTTGGACACTGAAGCTTTCTTT
cdr3_aa: CASSLVAGLDTEAFF
d_call: NA
cdr3_length: 15
clone_size: many
j_call: TRBJ1-1
v_call: TRBV7-6

cdr3_nt: TGTGCCAGCAGCGCCCGGATCGACAGTTACTACGAGCAGTACTTC
cdr3_aa: CASSARIDSYYEQYF
d_call: NA
cdr3_length: 15
clone_size: many
j_call: TRBJ2-7
v_call: TRBV9

cdr3_nt: TGTGCCAGCAGCTTAGGGACACAGCCCCAGCATTTT
cdr3_aa: CASSLGTQPQHF
d_call: NA
cdr3_length: 12
clone_size: many
j_call: TRBJ1-5
v_call: TRBV7-9

cdr3_nt: TGCAGTGCTAGTCTGGCTGGGGCCAACGTCCTGACTTTC
cdr3_aa: CSASLAGANVLTF
d_call: NA
cdr3_length: 13
clone_size: many
j_call: TRBJ2-6
v_call: TRBV20-1